This entry lists 22 T cell receptor beta chains sequenced from one sample in a study of molecular identifiers for immune sequencing clone quantification. TCRdb analysed the PCR reads with MiXCR anew, one entry per CDR3 protein. Among approximately 41,000 distinct CDR3 sequences listed, about a fifth were seen once. The sequenced sample consisted of naive CD8+ T cells from blood, with Jurkat cell RNA spiked in. Subset indicated: FACS-sorted CD8+CD4-CCR7+CD45RA+ naive T cells. The origin of the receptors is a human donor in good health. Some libraries in this study had Jurkat cell RNA spiked in.

This clonotype was seen many times. The chain employs TRBV12-3 or TRBV12-4 and TRBJ1-5, with a weak D call TRBD1 (6 bases). CDR3 length: 17 amino acids. The V end lost 2 bases, the J end lost 0 bases, and 14 bases lay between the germline ends. CDR3 sequence: CASSLQGGGDSNQPQHF. In nucleotides, the CDR3 is TGTGCCAGCAGTTTACAAGGGGGAGGGGATAGCAATCAGCCCCAGCATTTT.

As for this clonotype: A much bigger clone sits one base away, suggesting this may be a read error. In this CDR3 the conserved last residue, phenylalanine or tryptophan, is missing, so a read error is likely. The chain links TRBV27 to TRBJ2-7; a weak D match, TRBD1 (6 bases). Germline V gives CDR1 MNHEY, CDR2 SMNVEV (reference sequence). The CDR3 is made up of 14 amino acids. The V gene lost 5 bases and the J gene lost 2 bases, with 13 bases spanning the gap. Here the CDR3 DNA reads TGTGCCAGCAGTGTCGGGACACAACCCTACGAGCAGTACTCC. Translation: CASSVGTQPYEQYS.

This clonotype came up many times. This chain uses TRBV7-9 with TRBJ2-2; tentatively, D is TRBD2 (6 bases). Germline values: CDR1 SEHNR, CDR2 FQNEAQ (reference sequence). The germline V and J ends were trimmed by 5 bases and 6 bases, with 13 bases remaining between them. CDR3 length equals 14 residues. For the CDR3, the DNA is TGTGCCAGCAGCCGGGGAGGCCACCCCGGGGAGCTGTTTTTT. It is translated as CASSRGGHPGELFF.

In its sample, this clonotype was seen many times. The rearrangement joins TRBV7-8 to TRBJ2-3; 9 bases are a match to TRBD2. Trimming took 2 bases from V and 6 from J; bases not matched to a gene: 12. The CDR3 is 17 residues long. The germline CDR1 and CDR2 sequences are SGHVS and FQNEAQ. For the CDR3, the DNA is TGTGCCAGCAGCTTACAGGGGAGAGCGGGGGGTCTGGATACGCAGTATTTT. It encodes CASSLQGRAGGLDTQYF.

This clonotype was seen ten or more times. V is TRBV2 and J is TRBJ2-7, with a weak D call TRBD2 (6 bases). Germline V gives CDR1 SNHLY, CDR2 FYNNEI. The CDR3 runs 14 residues. The ends were cut back, 0 bases at V and 5 bases at J, with 11 bases in the middle. The CDR3 loop is CASSEAPSVDEQYF. The CDR3 DNA reads as TGTGCCAGCAGTGAAGCGCCTAGCGTAGACGAGCAGTACTTC.

This clonotype was detected only a few times. The junction does not match germline at one end; this may be a read error. The chain employs TRBV27 and TRBJ2-3; D not certain. Germline lookup yields CDR1 MNHEY and CDR2 SMNVEV (reference sequence). The CDR3 runs to 12 residues. The DNA of the CDR3 is TGTGCCAGCCGTTTGGGCACAGATACGCAGTATTTT. Residues: CASRLGTDTQYF.

This clonotype was seen repeatedly, ten times or more. The V call is TRBV11-2, the J call TRBJ2-3; D is possibly TRBD2 (6 bases). V was pared by 9 bases and J by 6 bases, with 19 bases between. CDR3 length: 14 amino acids. Per the germline V gene, CDR1 is SGHAT and CDR2 is FQNNGV. CDR3 nucleotides: TGTGCCAGTGGGGCGGGAATGGGTCCCGATACGCAGTATTTT. Translation: CASGAGMGPDTQYF.

There are many counts of this clonotype. The chain combines TRBV7-9 with TRBJ1-4; D unclear. CDR1 and CDR2 from the germline V gene are SEHNR and FQNEAQ (reference sequence). V was cut by 5 bases and J by 7 bases, with 5 bases left in between. The CDR3 has 11 amino acids. The CDR3 sequence is CASSPGEKLFF. DNA for the CDR3: TGTGCCAGCAGCCCCGGTGAAAAACTGTTTTTT.

The sample holds many counts of this clonotype. The V gene is TRBV12-3 or TRBV12-4, the J gene TRBJ2-3, with 7 bases identical to TRBD2. The CDR3 is made up of 17 amino acids. V lost 3 bases to trimming and J lost 0 bases; unmatched junction nucleotides: 9. CDR3 sequence: CASSFWLADTSTDTQYF. The CDR3 region has the DNA TGTGCCAGCAGTTTCTGGCTAGCGGACACTAGCACAGATACGCAGTATTTT.

This clonotype came up many times. The chain couples TRBV20-1 to TRBJ1-1, with D maybe TRBD1 (5 bases). The CDR3 sequence is 14 residues long. CDR1 and CDR2 (germline): DFQATT, SNEGSKA (reference sequence). The V gene lost 0 bases and the J gene lost 7 bases, with 15 bases spanning the gap. CDR3 in DNA: TGCAGTGCTAGAGAGTCTGGGGGGGGGTATGAAGCTTTCTTT. Its protein is CSARESGGGYEAFF.

This clonotype was found many times. J is TRBJ1-1 and V is TRBV6-6, with TRBD1 matching over 8 bases. The J call could be wrong; TRBJ1-6 is a better fit for the DNA end. The CDR3 is 12 residues long. Looked up from germline, CDR1 is MNHNY and CDR2 is SVGAGI (reference sequence). The CDR3 DNA is TGTGCCAGCAGTTACTCGACAGGGGATCTCCACTTT. It is translated as CASSYSTGDLHF.

Ten or more counts support this clonotype. This rearrangement joins TRBV12-3 or TRBV12-4 to TRBJ2-3; TRBD1 aligns across 12 bases. The CDR3 sequence is 15 residues long. The V gene end was trimmed by 6 bases and the J gene end by 4 bases; junction bases not matched to a gene: 5. CDR3 DNA: TGTGCCAGCAGATCCGGGACAGGGGGCCCAGATACGCAGTATTTT. It yields the protein CASRSGTGGPDTQYF.

This clonotype was found a few times. In DNA form, the CDR3 reads TGCAGTGCTAGAGGTCTCGGGGTAGCTACAGATACGCAGTATTTT. Translation gives CSARGLGVATDTQYF. The rearrangement links TRBV20-1 to TRBJ2-3, with D perhaps TRBD2 (5 bases). There are 15 residues in the CDR3. V gave up 1 base and J gave up 3 bases, with 14 bases separating them. Germline values: CDR1 DFQATT, CDR2 SNEGSKA (reference sequence).

This clonotype was counted many times. This chain joins TRBV20-1 and TRBJ2-7; 8 nucleotides match TRBD2. CDR3 length: 13 residues. Germline CDR1 and CDR2: DFQATT and SNEGSKA (reference sequence). V dropped 2 bases and J dropped 4; count of bases not matched to a gene: 4. DNA of the CDR3: TGCAGTGCTAGACCGACGGGAGGGTACGAGCAGTACTTC. Protein: CSARPTGGYEQYF.

The V call is TRBV4-3, the J call TRBJ2-3, with D unresolved. The V gene's germline CDR1 is LGHNA and CDR2 YSLEER. The V and J ends lost 0 bases and 6 bases respectively, with 16 bases between them. The CDR3 spans 16 residues. The CDR3 bases are TGCGCCAGCAGCCAAGACTCTAAGGCCGCGGTGGATACGCAGTATTTT. It codes for CASSQDSKAAVDTQYF.

This clonotype was seen only a few times. One base away lies a much larger clone, so this may be a sequencing read error. This rearrangement joins TRBV28 to TRBJ2-1, with D perhaps TRBD2 (5 bases). The length of the CDR3 is 14 residues. CDR1 and CDR2 (germline): MDHEN, SYDVKM. Deletions cut 5 bases from V and 12 bases from J, with 20 bases between. Here the CDR3 reads CASSLSPLIRGQFF. The DNA for the CDR3 is TGTGCCAGCAGTCTTAGCCCTTTAATCCGGGGGCAGTTCTTC.

In this sample, this clonotype turned up once. This sequence joins TRBV19 and TRBJ1-1; possibly TRBD1 for D (6 bases). The V end lost 7 bases, the J end lost 1 base, and 13 bases lay between the germline ends. Germline values: CDR1 LNHDA, CDR2 SQIVND (reference sequence). This CDR3 contains 14 residues. The CDR3 here is CASTPGRGNTEAFF. The CDR3 nucleotides read TGTGCCAGTACCCCCGGCAGGGGGAACACTGAAGCTTTCTTT.

Judged by abundance, this clonotype is medium-sized. Here the CDR3 reads CASSLGGVNTEAFF. The CDR3 bases are TGTGCCAGCAGCTTAGGGGGAGTGAACACTGAAGCTTTCTTT. V gene TRBV7-6 combines with J gene TRBJ1-1; D unresolved. Germline V CDR1 and CDR2: SGHVS, FNYEAQ. The V end was cut by 1 base, the J end by 0 bases, with 6 bases between. This CDR3 has 14 amino acids.

This clonotype was counted many times. The chain joins TRBV27 to TRBJ2-7; the match to TRBD2 covers 9 bases. Per the germline V gene, CDR1 is MNHEY and CDR2 is SMNVEV (reference sequence). The ends lost 8 bases at V and 3 bases at J; junction bases unmatched: 8. The length of the CDR3 is 14 residues. The CDR3 is CASGAGGPGYEQYF. CDR3 bases: TGTGCCAGCGGGGCGGGAGGGCCTGGCTACGAGCAGTACTTC.

Turning to this clonotype: Germline is not matched at one junction end, which may reflect a read error. The V call is TRBV7-9, the J call TRBJ2-1; either TRBD1 or TRBD2 may fit D (7 bases each). The CDR3 spans 16 residues. Per germline, CDR1 SEHNR and CDR2 FQNEAQ (reference sequence). The CDR3 spells CTSTSGGGFSYNEQFF. DNA for the CDR3: TGTACCAGCACCTCAGGGGGGGGGTTCTCCTACAATGAGCAGTTCTTC.

This clonotype came up many times. A much larger clone lies one base from this, so it may be a read error. The final CDR3 position lacks the conserved phenylalanine or tryptophan, pointing to a likely read error. This sequence joins TRBV7-9 and TRBJ2-2; D is unclear. Germline V lookup: CDR1 SEHNR, CDR2 FQNEAQ (reference sequence). This CDR3 is 13 amino acids long. V was shortened by 5 bases and J by 0 bases, with 4 bases between the two germline ends. The CDR3 region is CASSPANTGELFY. The CDR3, as DNA: TGTGCCAGCAGCCCAGCGAACACCGGGGAGCTGTTTTAT.

This sequence joins TRBV24-1 and TRBJ2-3; a possible D gene is TRBD1 (5 bases). V was trimmed by 4 bases and J by 3 bases, leaving 19 bases between them. From germline, CDR1 is KGHDR and CDR2 SFDVKD. The CDR3 totals 17 residues. CDR3 DNA sequence: TGTGCCACCAGTGACCTGAACCCGGACAAAAGGACAGATACGCAGTATTTT. The encoded protein is CATSDLNPDKRTDTQYF.